This T cell receptor (beta chain) was obtained from a study of shared clonotypes between healthy human individuals. Across the whole study: Donors were a couple of women and three men aged 18 to 49. Findings of the study overall: Non-shared clonotypes had lower generation probabilities than clonotypes shared by all four sorted-subset donors. In this cohort, only blood was sampled, and tissue repertoires likely differ.

This clone showed up just once. As yet, its antigen is unknown. Adult Caucasians living in Nashville, Tennessee made up all of the donors. The repertoire was sequenced with immunoSEQ multiplex PCR; TCRdb's copy has only in-frame clones and lacks some. Among around 2.5 million clones listed, more than 85% were seen once. The receptor's source is a man younger than 30 in good health. Some clones in this sample may be carry-over from other donors' samples. Input material: naive CD4+ T cells from PBMCs. Subset noted: CD45RA+ positively selected.

CDR3 loop: CASSRQGVETQYF. For the CDR3, the DNA is TGTGCCAGCAGTAGACAGGGGGTAGAGACCCAGTACTTC. This chain links TRBV7-6 with TRBJ2-5, with 9 bases matching TRBD1. The CDR3 extends over 13 amino acids. CDR1 SGHVS and CDR2 FNYEAQ come from the germline V gene. After removal of 6 bases from V and 4 bases from J, the junction contained 3 bases not matched to a gene.